The 11 T cell receptor beta chains presented below share a single source sample, sequenced in a study of shared clonotypes between healthy human individuals. Profiled with immunoSEQ multiplex PCR; TCRdb holds only in-frame clones, not every one. This sample has about 1.1 million clones; about 80% occur once, and the top ten carry under 0.6%. The sequenced material came from memory CD4+ T cells from PBMCs. Subset defined: CD45RA-negative fraction. Receptors were obtained from a man aged 18 to 30 in good health. Some clones in this sample may be carry-over from other donors' samples.

This clone has only one observation. At one end the junction does not follow the germline gene, possibly because of a read error. The chain couples TRBV19 to TRBJ2-7, with 8 bases fitting TRBD2. In germline, CDR1 is LNHDA, CDR2 SQIVND (reference sequence). The CDR3 covers 13 residues. CDR3 DNA sequence: TGTGCCAGTAGTATAGATCGGGAGGGACTGCTAAACTTC. Encoded protein: CASSIDREGLLNF.

This clone appeared a few times. This chain joins TRBV10-3 and TRBJ1-2; D unresolved. This CDR3 is 13 amino acids long. Germline values: CDR1 ENHRY, CDR2 SYGVKD. With 10 bases removed from V and 1 base from J, the gap between germline ends came to 13 bases. DNA for the CDR3: TGTGCCAGCACGGGGTCCTTTAACTATGGCTACACCTTC. Protein sequence: CASTGSFNYGYTF.

V usage is TRBV7-2 and J usage is TRBJ2-3; D assignment may be TRBD1 or TRBD2 (5 bases each). Germline-derived CDR1 and CDR2 are SGHTA and FQGNSA. The V and J ends lost 5 bases and 6 bases respectively, with 12 bases between them. The CDR3 contains 13 residues. The CDR3 protein is CASSGWWGDTQYF. In DNA, the CDR3 is TGTGCCAGCAGCGGCTGGTGGGGGGATACGCAGTATTTT.

V usage is TRBV27 and J usage is TRBJ2-2, with TRBD2 matching 10 bases. With 6 bases clipped from V and 5 bases from J, the junction kept 12 bases outside the gene matches. This CDR3 has 17 residues. The germline V gene has CDR1 MNHEY and CDR2 SMNVEV (reference sequence). CDR3 in DNA: TGTGCCAGCAGCTTTCGGGCTAGCGGGAGTCAAACCGGGGAGCTGTTTTTT. This gives the protein CASSFRASGSQTGELFF.

The CDR3 here is CASRQGPGYEQYF. DNA of the CDR3: TGTGCCAGTCGACAGGGCCCCGGCTACGAGCAGTACTTC. The rearrangement uses TRBV19 and TRBJ2-7; 7 positions agree with TRBD1. The CDR3 is 13 amino acids. Germline lookup yields CDR1 LNHDA and CDR2 SQIVND (reference sequence). The V segment lost 8 bases and the J segment 3 bases; nucleotides outside the gene matches: 7.

The chain employs TRBV7-2 and TRBJ1-5; tentatively, D is TRBD1 (5 bases). Germline V lookup: CDR1 SGHTA, CDR2 FQGNSA. V gave up 5 bases and J gave up 5 bases, with 13 bases separating them. CDR3 size: 14 residues. This chain's CDR3 is CASSLDRGYQPQHF. CDR3 sequence (DNA): TGTGCCAGCAGCCTTGACAGAGGGTATCAGCCCCAGCATTTT.

The chain recombines TRBV15 with TRBJ1-2; tentative D call: TRBD1 (6 bases). The CDR3 has 13 amino acids. Looked up from germline, CDR1 is LNHNV and CDR2 is YYDKDF (reference sequence). The V and J ends lost 5 bases and 8 bases respectively, with 15 bases between them. The CDR3 is CATSSRQAGGYTF. The CDR3 nucleotides are TGTGCCACCAGCTCCCGACAGGCCGGGGGCTACACCTTC.

This chain joins TRBV4-2 and TRBJ1-1; no firm D call. Germline values: CDR1 LGHNA, CDR2 YNFKEQ. This CDR3 is 16 amino acids long. V was shortened by 0 bases and J by 6 bases, with 17 bases between the two germline ends. CDR3: CASSQDLNSFVPEAFF. CDR3 in DNA: TGTGCCAGCAGCCAAGATTTGAACAGTTTCGTCCCTGAAGCTTTCTTT.

As to this clone: One junction end does not reproduce the germline sequence, and a read error may be involved. The identical CDR3 is also encoded by other nucleotide sequences in the sample. This chain connects TRBV14 to TRBJ2-5; 10 bases fit TRBD2. Germline loops: CDR1 SGHDN, CDR2 FVKESK. This CDR3 is 14 amino acids long. The CDR3 bases are TGTGCTAGCAGCACCAGACTAGCGGGAGAGACCCAGTACTTC. Translating gives CASSTRLAGETQYF.

This clone has a count of ten or more. The chain is built from TRBV27 and TRBJ2-5; 13 bases are shared with TRBD2. This CDR3 has 15 residues. CDR1 MNHEY and CDR2 SMNVEV come from the germline V gene (reference sequence). Germline trimming cut 5 bases from V and 5 bases from J; bases unmatched to any gene: 5. The CDR3 sequence: CASSKTSGRSETQYF. For the CDR3, the DNA is TGTGCCAGCAGTAAGACTAGCGGGAGGAGTGAGACCCAGTACTTC.

The V call is TRBV7-8, the J call TRBJ1-1, with TRBD1 identical over 10 bases. This CDR3 has 16 amino acids. From germline, CDR1 is SGHVS and CDR2 FQNEAQ. Trimming removed 4 bases from V and 6 bases from J; junction bases left unmatched: 11. The CDR3 DNA is TGTGCCAGCAGCTGGAGGACAGGGGGTCACCCAGCTGAAGCTTTCTTT. Protein sequence: CASSWRTGGHPAEAFF.